The 9 T cell receptor beta chains below were found in one sample sequenced in a study of PD-1 blockade in classical Hodgkin lymphoma. Time point meaning: cycle 4 day 1 (C4D1), after 6 weeks of nivolumab. Patients all relapsed after autologous stem cell transplantation, and there was variation in brentuximab vedotin exposure. Here immunoSEQ multiplex PCR was the method, and the copy in TCRdb shows in-frame clones only, minus some. The profile shows over 80,000 clones, more than 70% of them singletons. Sequenced here: peripheral blood mononuclear cells (PBMCs), sampled before the fourth cycle of nivolumab. These receptors originate from a human donor with classical Hodgkin lymphoma.

The rearrangement joins TRBV7-9 to TRBJ2-7; 7 bases are shared with TRBD1. The length of the CDR3 is 12 residues. After removal of 8 bases from V and 2 bases from J, the junction contained 3 bases not matched to a gene. CDR1 is SEHNR, CDR2 FQNEAQ, per germline (reference sequence). The CDR3 nucleotides read TGTGCCAGCGGAGACAGGGCCTACGAGCAGTACTTC. Its protein product is CASGDRAYEQYF.

This chain links TRBV6-1 with TRBJ1-1; the match to TRBD1 covers 7 bases. CDR1 MNHNS and CDR2 SASEGT come from the germline V gene. The CDR3 covers 14 residues. The trim removed 2 bases at V and 5 bases at J, leaving 5 bases unmatched. The CDR3 DNA reads TGTGCCAGCAGTGAACCGAGGGGGCGGACTGAAGCTTTCTTT. This codes for CASSEPRGRTEAFF.

The chain links TRBV6-5 to TRBJ2-3; a possible D gene is TRBD2 (5 bases). V was trimmed by 7 bases and J by 4 bases, leaving 9 bases between them. Germline-derived CDR1 and CDR2 are MNHEY and SVGAGI. The CDR3 extends over 12 amino acids. CDR3 sequence reads: CASKTRSDTQYF. In DNA form, the CDR3 reads TGTGCCAGCAAAACTAGATCAGATACGCAGTATTTT.

The chain is built from TRBV12-5 and TRBJ2-7, with 9 positions matching TRBD2. Germline V gene data show CDR1 as LGHNT and CDR2 as FRNRAP. The ends lost 5 bases at V and 5 bases at J; junction bases unmatched: 7. The CDR3 is 14 amino acids. CDR3 region: CASGRTGLAHEQYF. The CDR3 nucleotides are TGTGCTAGTGGTCGAACGGGACTAGCCCACGAGCAGTACTTC.

The sample holds a few counts of this clone. The chain carries TRBV10-3 and TRBJ2-1; no clear D gene. The CDR3 length is 14 residues. Trimming took 1 base from V and 9 from J, leaving 13 bases between them. The germline CDR1 and CDR2 sequences are ENHRY and SYGVKD. CDR3 sequence: CAISEFYKRLEQFF. For the CDR3, the DNA is TGTGCCATCAGTGAGTTTTACAAAAGACTTGAGCAGTTCTTC.

This clone was recorded only once. The chain joins TRBV28 to TRBJ2-5; TRBD2 aligns across 11 bases. CDR3 length: 16 residues. Per the germline V gene, CDR1 is MDHEN and CDR2 is SYDVKM. J was trimmed by 4 bases and V by 5 bases; bases with no gene match: 9. The DNA of the CDR3 is TGTGCCAGCAGTCCAACGACTAGCGGGATTGGAGAGACCCAGTACTTC. Translation gives CASSPTTSGIGETQYF.

The V gene is TRBV9, the J gene TRBJ2-7; 9 bases agree with TRBD1. The V gene's germline CDR1 is SGDLS and CDR2 YYNGEE. The J segment lost 2 bases and the V segment lost 0 bases, leaving 6 bases of the junction unmatched. This CDR3 comprises 16 residues. CDR3 loop: CASSVATRTGAYEQYF. The CDR3, as DNA: TGTGCCAGCAGCGTAGCGACTAGGACAGGGGCCTACGAGCAGTACTTC.

The rearrangement joins TRBV9 to TRBJ2-3, with D perhaps TRBD2 (5 bases). This CDR3 has 17 residues. Trimming removed 0 bases from V and 7 bases from J, with 21 bases in between. The germline CDR1 and CDR2 sequences are SGDLS and YYNGEE. CDR3 bases: TGTGCCAGCAGCGTAGAAGAGGGCGCTTGGGTTACTTATACGCAGTATTTT. This encodes CASSVEEGAWVTYTQYF. The full variable domain, with the rest looked up from reference TRBV9 and TRBJ2-3, is DSGVTQTPKHLITATGQRVTLRCSPRSGDLSVYWYQQSLDQGLQFLIQYYNGEERAKGNILERFSAQQFPDLHSELNLSSLELGDSALYFCASSVEEGAWVTYTQYFGPGTRLTVL.

The chain carries TRBV6-1 and TRBJ1-1, with D hard to call. The CDR3 has 15 amino acids. The germline CDR1 and CDR2 sequences are MNHNS and SASEGT. The V and J ends lost 4 bases and 0 bases respectively, with 12 bases between them. The CDR3 DNA follows: TGTGCCAGCAGTGGATCGGAGGGCGTGAACACTGAAGCTTTCTTT. It specifies CASSGSEGVNTEAFF.